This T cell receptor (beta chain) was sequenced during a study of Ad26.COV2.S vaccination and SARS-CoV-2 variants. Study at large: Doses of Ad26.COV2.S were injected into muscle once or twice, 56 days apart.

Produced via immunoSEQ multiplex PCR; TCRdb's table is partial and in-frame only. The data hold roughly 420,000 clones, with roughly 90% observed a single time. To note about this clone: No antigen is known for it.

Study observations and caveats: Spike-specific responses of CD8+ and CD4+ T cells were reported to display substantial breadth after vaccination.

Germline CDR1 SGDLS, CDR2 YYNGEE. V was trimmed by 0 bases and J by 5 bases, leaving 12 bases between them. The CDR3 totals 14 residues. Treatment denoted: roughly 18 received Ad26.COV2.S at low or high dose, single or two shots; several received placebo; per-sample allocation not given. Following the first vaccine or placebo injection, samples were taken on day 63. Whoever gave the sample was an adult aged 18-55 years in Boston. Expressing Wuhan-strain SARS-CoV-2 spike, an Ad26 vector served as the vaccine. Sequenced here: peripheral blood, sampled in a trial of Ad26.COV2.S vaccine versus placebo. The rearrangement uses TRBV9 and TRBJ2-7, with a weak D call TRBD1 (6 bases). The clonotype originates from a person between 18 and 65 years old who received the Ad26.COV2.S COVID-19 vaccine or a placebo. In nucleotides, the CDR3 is TGTGCCAGCAGCGTAGATAACAGGGCTGACGAGCAGTACTTC. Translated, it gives CASSVDNRADEQYF.